In this sample, the clone carrying this TCR beta chain turned up many times. The ends were cut back, 3 bases at V and 2 bases at J, with 32 bases in the middle. Germline V gene lookup returns CDR1 DFQATT and CDR2 SNEGSKA (reference sequence). The CDR3 is 20 amino acids. Arm-PCR of CDR3 regions and iRepertoire HTBI primers were the basis on which TCR beta libraries were built. TCRdb reprocessed the multiplex PCR reads with MiXCR, giving one entry per CDR3 protein. The sample holds about 520,000 distinct CDR3 sequences, 12% seen once. This entry comes from a study of regulatory T cells in long-lasting Graves disease. Study information: Graves' cases, newly diagnosed, had used antithyroid drugs under 3 months.

Time point here: newly diagnosed GD, antithyroid drugs for less than 3 months. Generation of the TCR library employed RNA extracted from PBMCs. The sample was also reused in another study, on T cells in Graves' hyperthyroidism and ophthalmopathy.

This material consisted of peripheral blood mononuclear cells (PBMCs), taken at new diagnosis, from a patient treated with antithyroid drugs. The V gene is TRBV20-1, the J gene TRBJ2-7, with D possibly being TRBD2 (7 bases). This TCR derives from a woman aged 25 to 39 with Graves disease. Here the CDR3 DNA reads TGCAGTGCTAGTTTGCTGGGGGGGGCGCACAGCGGGACGGCCCCCTACGAGCAGTACTTC. Translation: CSASLLGGAHSGTAPYEQYF.